This T cell receptor beta chain originates from a study of blood T cell repertoires in COVID-19. TCRdb keeps only in-frame clones here, not all; method: immunoSEQ multiplex PCR. The sample gives 60,000 to 75,000 clones, just over 70% of which show up once; roughly 50% is in the top ten. Germline assignment: CDR1 SGHRS and CDR2 YFSETQ. This CDR3 spans 14 amino acids. V lost 4 bases and J lost 5; bases outside the gene matches: 8. Those enrolled, adults aged about 18 to 89 years, came from about 24 US areas. This chain links TRBV5-1 with TRBJ1-2, with TRBD1 matching over 7 bases. The receptor was derived from a woman aged 55-69 years who had been exposed to COVID-19. The sequencing input was PBMCs or T cells enriched from blood (not recorded which). The CDR3 loop is CASSLGQTSYGYTF. For the CDR3, the DNA is TGCGCCAGCAGCCTGGGACAGACTAGTTATGGCTACACCTTC.